The next 6 T cell receptor beta chains were all read from a single sample in a study of regulatory T cells in long-lasting Graves disease. The TCR beta library used iRepertoire HTBI primers with Arm-PCR amplification of CDR3. TCRdb re-derived calls from the multiplex PCR reads in MiXCR, one entry per CDR3 protein. The table records under 450,000 distinct CDR3 sequences, less than 30% of them present only once. Time point of the sample: persistent/refractory GD, antithyroid drugs over 5 years with positive TRAb. The TCR library was prepared using RNA isolated from PBMCs. Source: peripheral blood mononuclear cells (PBMCs), taken when the disease was refractory, from a patient treated with antithyroid drugs. These TCRs come from a woman between 40 and 55 years old with Graves disease.

This chain uses TRBV6-1 with TRBJ2-7; perhaps TRBD2 as D (6 bases). The CDR3 extends over 11 amino acids. From germline, CDR1 is MNHNS and CDR2 SASEGT. V gave up 8 bases and J gave up 4 bases, with 9 bases separating them. The CDR3 nucleotides are TGTGCCAGCTTTAGCGGATACGAGCAGTACTTC. It encodes CASFSGYEQYF.

In this sample, this clonotype turned up a few times. The junction departs from germline at one end; a sequencing error may be responsible. The chain employs TRBV20-1 and TRBJ2-6; possible D gene TRBD1, 6 bases. Germline V lookup: CDR1 DFQATT, CDR2 SNEGSKA (reference sequence). The CDR3 extends over 15 amino acids. CDR3 in DNA: TGCAGTGCTAGAGAAGTCAGGGGTGGGCCCAACGTCCTGACTTTC. Translating it yields CSAREVRGGPNVLTF.

This clonotype was seen a handful of times. This chain links TRBV7-2 with TRBJ2-1; 11 nucleotides match TRBD2. The CDR3 has 15 amino acids. V lost 5 bases, J lost 2 bases, and 2 bases stayed unmatched. Germline CDR1 is SGHTA and CDR2 is FQGNSA. Here the CDR3 reads CASSGSGRAYNEQFF. The CDR3, as DNA: TGTGCCAGCAGCGGTAGCGGGAGGGCCTACAATGAGCAGTTCTTC. Full variable domain (outside the CDR3, taken from reference TRBV7-2 and TRBJ2-1): GAGVSQSPSNKVTEKGKDVELRCDPISGHTALYWYRQSLGQGLEFLIYFQGNSAPDKSGLPSDRFSAERTGGSVSTLTIQRTQQEDSAVYLCASSGSGRAYNEQFFGPGTRLTVL.

This clonotype was observed many times. This chain uses TRBV20-1 with TRBJ2-7, with a tentative D call TRBD2 (5 bases). Germline V CDR1 and CDR2: DFQATT, SNEGSKA (reference sequence). V lost 4 bases, J lost 5 bases, and 12 bases lay in between. The CDR3 consists of 12 residues. This CDR3 reads CSATDPGNEQYF. For the CDR3, the DNA is TGCAGTGCTACCGACCCCGGGAACGAGCAGTACTTC.

This clonotype was seen at least ten times. The CDR3 DNA follows: TGTGCCAGCAGTGAACAGTCACTCGAGCAGTACTTC. Its protein is CASSEQSLEQYF. The chain links TRBV2 to TRBJ2-7; D is ambiguous. V was trimmed by 2 bases and J by 6 bases, leaving 8 bases between them. The length of the CDR3 is 12 residues. Germline V gene sequence: CDR1 SNHLY, CDR2 FYNNEI.

J is TRBJ1-1 and V is TRBV7-3; unclear D gene. V lost 1 base and J 2 bases, leaving 11 bases between the germline ends. The CDR3 totals 15 residues. Germline CDR1 SGHTA, CDR2 FQGTGA. The CDR3 is CASSLNPSSNTEAFF. The CDR3 DNA reads as TGTGCCAGCAGCTTAAACCCCAGTAGCAACACTGAAGCTTTCTTT.